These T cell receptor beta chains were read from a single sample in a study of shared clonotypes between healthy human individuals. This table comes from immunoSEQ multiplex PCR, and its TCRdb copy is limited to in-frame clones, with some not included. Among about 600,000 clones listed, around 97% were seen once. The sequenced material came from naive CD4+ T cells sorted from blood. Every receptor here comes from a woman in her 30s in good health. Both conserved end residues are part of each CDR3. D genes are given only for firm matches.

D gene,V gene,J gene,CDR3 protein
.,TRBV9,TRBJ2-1,CASSVEGTPGWNEQFF
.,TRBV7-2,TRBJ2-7,CASSPTPDSSYEQYF
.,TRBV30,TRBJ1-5,CAWSGRGGGQPQHF
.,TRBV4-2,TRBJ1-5,CASSQDQGYQPQHF
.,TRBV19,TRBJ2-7,CASSPSPYEQYF
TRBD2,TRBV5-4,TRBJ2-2,CASSRAAGANGELFF
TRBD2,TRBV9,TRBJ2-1,CASSVTSGSNEQFF
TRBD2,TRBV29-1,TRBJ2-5,CSAGTSGGQETQYF
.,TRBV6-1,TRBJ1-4,CASSEAVEKLFF
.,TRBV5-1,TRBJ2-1,CAGRTTLLNNEQFF
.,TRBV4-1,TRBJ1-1,CASSSPRGASGEAFF
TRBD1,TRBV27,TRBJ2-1,CASSLRTGGDNEQFF
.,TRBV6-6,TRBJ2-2,CASKSRGNTGELFF
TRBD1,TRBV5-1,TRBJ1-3,CASSSGDSDYSGNTIYF
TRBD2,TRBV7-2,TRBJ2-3,CASSFGLAGGTDTQYF
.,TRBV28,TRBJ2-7,CASSPEFGTSYEQYF
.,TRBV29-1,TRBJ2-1,CSVGGIGEQFF
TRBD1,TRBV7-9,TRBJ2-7,CASGTGNFNVQYF
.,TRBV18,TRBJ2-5,CASSPPAFQETQYF
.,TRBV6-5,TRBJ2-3,CASSYAEPTDTQYF
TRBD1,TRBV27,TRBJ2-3,CAIGGQGSDTQYF
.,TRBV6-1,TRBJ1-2,CASSEAWQGNYGYTF
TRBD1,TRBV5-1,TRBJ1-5,CASSLGQGDGQPQHF
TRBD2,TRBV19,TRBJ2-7,CASSPKSGRVTYEQYF
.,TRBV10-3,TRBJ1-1,CAISEQSEAFF
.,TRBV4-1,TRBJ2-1,CASSPYPLGPSAANEQFF
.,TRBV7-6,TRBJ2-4,CASSLGPQAGIGNIQYF
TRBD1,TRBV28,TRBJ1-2,CASSRYRGNYGYTF
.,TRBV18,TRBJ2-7,CASSRDKTYEQYF
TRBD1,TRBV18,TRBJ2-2,CASSPPDRATGELFF
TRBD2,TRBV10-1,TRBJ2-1,CATSGTSLAGEQFF
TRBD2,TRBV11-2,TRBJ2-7,CASSLASGTTYEQYF
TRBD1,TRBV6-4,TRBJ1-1,CASSDGQGGRAFF
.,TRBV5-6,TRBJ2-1,CASSLRYNEQFF
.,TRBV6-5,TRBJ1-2,CASSYLGSSDFPSYTF
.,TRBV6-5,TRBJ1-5,CVSSYSPGNNQPQHF
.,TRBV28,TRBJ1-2,CASGRGRGYTF
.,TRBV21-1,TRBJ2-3,CASSKLSLTSGRPPDTQYF
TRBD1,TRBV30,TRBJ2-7,CAWSRQGIEQYF
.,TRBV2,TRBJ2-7,CATMYSYEQYF
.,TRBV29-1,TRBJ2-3,CSVDMGSTDTQYF
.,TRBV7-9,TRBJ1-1,CASSFGTTTERGTEAFF
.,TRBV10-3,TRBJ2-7,CASSSSYEQYF
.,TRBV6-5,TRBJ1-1,CASIGELNTEAFF
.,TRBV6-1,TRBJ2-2,CASKGAGHTGELFF
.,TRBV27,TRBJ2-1,CASYNMGSSYNEQFF
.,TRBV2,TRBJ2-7,CASSPPSSANAQYF
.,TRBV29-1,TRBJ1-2,CSVEDQAGGYGYTF
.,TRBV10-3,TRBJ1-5,CAISETGRGQPQHF
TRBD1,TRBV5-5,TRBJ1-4,CASSLGRGLNNEKLFF
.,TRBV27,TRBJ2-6,CASSPEYPRRANVLTF
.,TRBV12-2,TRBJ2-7,CASRLRAQGPSYEQYF
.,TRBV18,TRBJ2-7,CASSPPSGWWGEQYF
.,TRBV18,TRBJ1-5,CASSPIGGYNQPQHF
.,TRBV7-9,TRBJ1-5,CASSFNNQPQHF